This T cell receptor beta chain was sequenced for a study of shared clonotypes between healthy human individuals. Overall study: A few men and a couple of women, aged 18 to 49, were donors. Points from the study as a whole: Clonotype sharing among donors, it was expected, would be affected by sequencing depth.

CD45RO-negative CD8 cells positively selected for CCR7 made up the naive population, which excluded terminally differentiated effector memory CD45RA+ cells. An approximately 200 ng quantity of DNA, around 30,000 T cell genomes, went into the sorted-subset replicate PCRs. Some clones are missing from TCRdb's copy, which holds only in-frame ones; the method was immunoSEQ multiplex PCR. The sample contains around 700,000 clones, 90% to 95% of which appear only once. The CDR3 is 13 residues long. Germline assignment: CDR1 SGHAT and CDR2 FQNNGV. Trimming cost V 2 bases and J 4 bases, with 9 bases left between them. This clone has more than one count but fewer than ten. The antigen is undetermined.

The chain links TRBV11-2 to TRBJ2-7; D not certain. The sample consisted of naive CD8+ T cells sorted from blood. This receptor was identified in a man younger than 40 in good health. The CDR3: CASSLFGGYEQYF. The CDR3 bases are TGTGCCAGCAGCTTATTTGGTGGTTACGAGCAGTACTTC.